The 32 T cell receptor beta chains given below trace back to one sample, sequenced in a study of blood T cell repertoires in COVID-19. This table comes from immunoSEQ multiplex PCR, and its TCRdb copy is limited to in-frame clones, with some not included. The sample shows roughly 160,000 clones, over 80% of them seen only once. Material: peripheral blood. Receptors originate from a woman older than 75 with COVID-19, enrolled during active disease.

The chain combines TRBV5-6 with TRBJ2-5, with D possibly being TRBD2 (5 bases). CDR1 and CDR2 from the germline V gene are SGHDT and YYEEEE. The CDR3 has 16 amino acids. V lost 5 bases and J 5 bases, leaving 22 bases between the germline ends. CDR3 region: CASSTGLSNRGETQYF. CDR3 sequence (DNA): TGTGCCAGCAGTACGGGATTATCCAACAGAGGGGAGACCCAGTACTTC.

The J gene is TRBJ1-3, the V gene TRBV9, with D hard to call. Germline CDR1 reads SGDLS; CDR2 reads YYNGEE. The V and J ends lost 4 bases and 9 bases respectively, with 20 bases between them. CDR3 size: 15 residues. The CDR3 sequence is CASSYNTSPLGTIYF. CDR3 in DNA: TGTGCCAGCAGCTACAACACTAGCCCTCTGGGCACCATATATTTT.

The chain couples TRBV10-3 to TRBJ1-1, with TRBD1 matching over 12 bases. This CDR3 is 16 amino acids long. Germline loops: CDR1 ENHRY, CDR2 SYGVKD. Trimming removed 4 bases from V and 6 bases from J; junction bases left unmatched: 9. The CDR3 DNA is TGTGCCATCAGTGGAGGGACAGGGGGCGCAAGGTCTGAAGCTTTCTTT. Translation: CAISGGTGGARSEAFF.

The CDR3 DNA reads TGTGCCAGCAGCTGGACTAGCGGGAGGGCAAATGAGCAGTTCTTC. Protein product: CASSWTSGRANEQFF. The chain couples TRBV7-8 to TRBJ2-1; TRBD2 aligns across 15 bases. The length of the CDR3 is 15 residues. Trimming at V came to 4 bases and at J to 7 bases, leaving 2 bases not matched to a gene. In germline, CDR1 is SGHVS, CDR2 FQNEAQ.

The chain links TRBV28 to TRBJ2-7; 11 bases fit TRBD2. The V gene's germline CDR1 is MDHEN and CDR2 SYDVKM. This CDR3 is built from 13 residues. The V gene end was trimmed by 9 bases and the J gene end by 7 bases; junction bases not matched to a gene: 8. The CDR3 region has the DNA TGTGCCAGTCATAGCGGGAGGGGAGGGGAGCAGTACTTC. This translates into CASHSGRGGEQYF.

The chain couples TRBV12-3 or TRBV12-4 to TRBJ1-6; D ambiguous. The CDR3 contains 13 residues. V gave up 0 bases and J gave up 7 bases, with 4 bases separating them. For the CDR3, the DNA is TGTGCCAGCAGTTTAGCGCGGAATTCACCCCTCCACTTT. Its translation is CASSLARNSPLHF.

Turning to this clone: An end of the junction does not agree with germline; a read error may underlie this. The chain links TRBV7-7 to TRBJ2-7, with 12 nucleotides matching TRBD2. This CDR3 contains 14 residues. In germline, CDR1 is SSHAT, CDR2 FNYEAQ (reference sequence). CDR3 protein: CASSALAGGPEQYF. CDR3 DNA: TGTGCTAGCAGCGCCCTAGCGGGAGGGCCCGAGCAGTACTTC.

The chain carries TRBV4-1 and TRBJ2-5; 12 bases line up with TRBD1. The length of the CDR3 is 17 residues. Germline CDR1 reads MGHRA; CDR2 reads YSYEKL. J gave up 4 bases and V 6 bases, and 12 bases lay outside the gene matches. The chain's CDR3 is CASSATGTGGLAETQYF. The DNA of the CDR3 is TGCGCCAGCAGTGCAACCGGGACAGGGGGCCTCGCAGAGACCCAGTACTTC.

The chain employs TRBV3-1 (or the pseudogene TRBV3-2) and TRBJ1-3; D is unclear. Trimming pared 4 bases from V and 3 bases from J, leaving 7 bases between. CDR3 length: 13 amino acids. Germline V gene data show CDR1 as LGHDT and CDR2 as YNNKEL (reference sequence). CDR3 nucleotide sequence: TGTGCCAGCAGCCGCACAGTTGGAAACACCATATATTTT. This codes for CASSRTVGNTIYF.

The chain is built from TRBV3-1 (or the pseudogene TRBV3-2) and TRBJ2-7; D is possibly TRBD2 (7 bases). The V gene's germline CDR1 is LGHDT and CDR2 YNNKEL (reference sequence). The CDR3 has 16 amino acids. V dropped 1 base and J dropped 9 bases, with 22 bases sitting between them. CDR3 sequence: CASSQGGGGMATRQYF. CDR3 DNA sequence: TGTGCCAGCAGCCAAGGAGGGGGGGGAATGGCGACGAGGCAGTACTTC.

This clone was recorded a few times. The chain joins TRBV4-1 to TRBJ2-5; 12 positions agree with TRBD2. Looked up from germline, CDR1 is MGHRA and CDR2 is YSYEKL. CDR3 length: 15 residues. V lost 8 bases to trimming and J lost 5 bases; unmatched junction nucleotides: 9. Here the CDR3 reads CASRTSGTLRETQYF. The CDR3 nucleotides read TGCGCCAGCCGGACTAGCGGGACCCTGCGGGAGACCCAGTACTTC.

The rearrangement joins TRBV29-1 to TRBJ2-3; D might be TRBD1 (5 bases). Looked up from germline, CDR1 is SQVTM and CDR2 is ANQGSEA. Trimming pared 4 bases from V and 2 bases from J, leaving 16 bases between. The CDR3 is made up of 15 amino acids. CDR3 nucleotides: TGCAGCGTTGGATGGGGCTGGGGTACCACAGATACGCAGTATTTT. It encodes CSVGWGWGTTDTQYF.

This chain uses TRBV9 with TRBJ1-4; TRBD1 agrees at 9 bases. The germline CDR1 and CDR2 sequences are SGDLS and YYNGEE. The CDR3 is 16 residues long. Trimming at V came to 0 bases and at J to 7 bases, leaving 7 bases not matched to a gene. The CDR3 DNA reads as TGTGCCAGCAGCGTAGGGACAGGGGCCAGAGTTGAAAAACTGTTTTTT. It specifies CASSVGTGARVEKLFF. Variable domain in full (rest from reference TRBV9 and TRBJ1-4): DSGVTQTPKHLITATGQRVTLRCSPRSGDLSVYWYQQSLDQGLQFLIQYYNGEERAKGNILERFSAQQFPDLHSELNLSSLELGDSALYFCASSVGTGARVEKLFFGSGTQLSVL.

J is TRBJ1-2 and V is TRBV2; 9 bases line up with TRBD1. Germline CDR1 is SNHLY and CDR2 is FYNNEI. This CDR3 is 13 amino acids long. The ends lost 7 bases at V and 7 bases at J; junction bases unmatched: 7. CDR3 bases: TGTGCCAGCACTACGGGGACAGGGCCTGGCTACACCTTC. This encodes CASTTGTGPGYTF.

The V and J genes are TRBV5-1 and TRBJ2-1; D unresolved. The V gene lost 1 base and the J gene lost 8 bases, with 7 bases spanning the gap. CDR3 length: 12 amino acids. Per the germline V gene, CDR1 is SGHRS and CDR2 is YFSETQ. CDR3 bases: TGCGCCAGCAGCTTGCCGGGTTATGAGCAGTTCTTC. Protein: CASSLPGYEQFF.

The chain has TRBV5-1 and TRBJ2-3, with 9 bases matching TRBD1. The CDR3 has 14 amino acids. Germline V lookup: CDR1 SGHRS, CDR2 YFSETQ. The V segment lost 4 bases and the J segment 6 bases; nucleotides outside the gene matches: 6. CDR3 loop: CASSPRTGVDTQYF. The CDR3, as DNA: TGCGCCAGCAGCCCTAGGACAGGGGTTGATACGCAGTATTTT.

The rearrangement links TRBV7-8 to TRBJ1-6, with 8 nucleotides matching TRBD1. Per germline, CDR1 SGHVS and CDR2 FQNEAQ. V lost 4 bases to trimming and J lost 9 bases; unmatched junction nucleotides: 5. The CDR3 loop spans 14 amino acids. The CDR3 protein is CASSSDRGVSPLHF. Written as DNA, the CDR3 is TGTGCCAGCAGCTCAGACAGGGGAGTTTCACCCCTCCACTTT.

A word on this clone: The sample carries other DNA sequences with the same CDR3. The CDR3 loop is CASSNTYEQYF. CDR3 nucleotide sequence: TGTGCCAGCAGTAACACCTACGAGCAGTACTTC. The rearrangement links TRBV28 to TRBJ2-7; D gene ambiguous. The length of the CDR3 is 11 residues. In germline, CDR1 is MDHEN, CDR2 SYDVKM. V gave up 5 bases and J gave up 2 bases, with 4 bases separating them.

The DNA of the CDR3 is TGTGCCAGCAGGGGGCAGAACTATGGCTACACCTTC. It is translated as CASRGQNYGYTF. The chain joins TRBV2 to TRBJ1-2; D is perhaps TRBD1 (5 bases). V lost 6 bases and J 2 bases, leaving 7 bases between the germline ends. The CDR3 length is 12 residues. Germline-derived CDR1 and CDR2 are SNHLY and FYNNEI.

The genes are TRBV7-2 and TRBJ2-2, with TRBD2 as a possible D gene (6 bases). Germline loops: CDR1 SGHTA, CDR2 FQGNSA. V was clipped by 6 bases and J by 0 bases, with 14 bases between them. The CDR3 is 16 residues long. The CDR3 protein is CASSYYRGTNTGELFF. As DNA, the CDR3 is TGTGCCAGCAGTTATTACCGGGGGACGAACACCGGGGAGCTGTTTTTT.

V usage is TRBV6-5 and J usage is TRBJ2-1, with TRBD1 identical over 7 bases. The CDR3 totals 15 residues. J was trimmed by 3 bases and V by 6 bases; bases with no gene match: 8. CDR1 MNHEY and CDR2 SVGAGI come from the germline V gene. CDR3 protein: CASRRQGVYYNEQFF. In nucleotides, the CDR3 is TGTGCCAGCAGAAGACAGGGAGTATACTACAATGAGCAGTTCTTC.

The rearrangement uses TRBV7-3 and TRBJ2-3, with a possible D match to TRBD2 (5 bases). The CDR3 sequence is 13 residues long. In germline, CDR1 is SGHTA, CDR2 FQGTGA. V lost 4 bases to trimming and J lost 6 bases, with 11 bases between them. The DNA of the CDR3 is TGTGCCAGCAGCTCGGGGAGTGACGATACGCAGTATTTT. This codes for CASSSGSDDTQYF.

This chain uses TRBV12-3 or TRBV12-4 with TRBJ2-1; D may be TRBD2 (6 bases). V was shortened by 3 bases and J by 5 bases, with 8 bases between the two germline ends. The CDR3 length is 13 residues. The CDR3 coding sequence is TGTGCCAGCAGTTTGTCTAGCGACAATGAGCAGTTCTTC. This translates into CASSLSSDNEQFF.

The chain uses TRBV5-1 and TRBJ1-1; 8 nucleotides match TRBD1. The J segment lost 8 bases and the V segment lost 7 bases, leaving 4 bases of the junction unmatched. This CDR3 is 11 amino acids long. In germline, CDR1 is SGHRS, CDR2 YFSETQ. The CDR3 DNA is TGCGCCAGCCGAGGGACAGGAGAAGCTTTCTTT. This sequence encodes CASRGTGEAFF.

The chain combines TRBV5-1 with TRBJ2-5; weak D call: TRBD1 (6 bases). Trimming cost V 4 bases and J 2 bases, with 18 bases left between them. The CDR3 runs to 16 residues. Germline CDR1 is SGHRS and CDR2 is YFSETQ. CDR3 sequence (DNA): TGCGCCAGCAGCGAGCAACCGGTCGGGACACAAGAGACCCAGTACTTC. It translates to CASSEQPVGTQETQYF.

V and J are TRBV15 and TRBJ1-5; TRBD1 matches at 8 bases. This CDR3 spans 15 amino acids. V was clipped by 3 bases and J by 3 bases; unmatched bases: 4. In germline, CDR1 is LNHNV, CDR2 YYDKDF (reference sequence). The CDR3: CATSSGQGTNQPQHF. As DNA, the CDR3 is TGTGCCACCAGCAGCGGACAGGGTACCAATCAGCCCCAGCATTTT.

This clone has only a few counts. The chain is built from TRBV5-5 and TRBJ1-5; 8 bases agree with TRBD1. CDR3 length: 15 residues. Germline V lookup: CDR1 SGHKS, CDR2 YYEKEE (reference sequence). J lost 5 bases, V lost 4 bases, and 8 bases had no gene match. DNA for the CDR3: TGTGCCAGCAGCGGTGAAGGACAGGGATATCAGCCCCAGCATTTT. Translated, it gives CASSGEGQGYQPQHF. Filled out from reference TRBV5-5 and TRBJ1-5, the complete variable domain reads DAGVTQSPTHLIKTRGQQVTLRCSPISGHKSVSWYQQVLGQGPQFIFQYYEKEERGRGNFPDRFSARQFPNYSSELNVNALLLGDSALYLCASSGEGQGYQPQHFGDGTRLSIL.

The V call is TRBV15, the J call TRBJ1-6; D gene ambiguous. The CDR3 runs to 13 residues. Germline loops: CDR1 LNHNV, CDR2 YYDKDF (reference sequence). The V end was cut by 1 base, the J end by 11 bases, with 9 bases between. CDR3 sequence: CATSRGAVTPLHF. The DNA of the CDR3 is TGTGCCACCAGCAGAGGCGCGGTTACACCCCTCCACTTT.

The rearrangement links TRBV6-5 to TRBJ2-7, with TRBD2 as a possible D gene (5 bases). Trimming left V 7 bases short and J 1 base short, with 14 bases between. There are 14 residues in the CDR3. In germline, CDR1 is MNHEY, CDR2 SVGAGI. CDR3 sequence (DNA): TGTGCCAGCACCGGCCTAGCATCGTCCTACGAGCAGTACTTC. Residues: CASTGLASSYEQYF.

This clone was observed a handful of times. CDR3 in amino acids: CASSPDREIGYTF. In DNA, the CDR3 is TGTGCCAGCAGCCCCGACAGGGAGATAGGCTACACCTTC. The V call is TRBV5-4, the J call TRBJ1-2, with TRBD1 matching over 7 bases. The CDR3 spans 13 residues. Trimming removed 4 bases from V and 8 bases from J; junction bases left unmatched: 8. CDR1 is SGHNT and CDR2 is YYREEE in the germline V gene (reference sequence).

The chain carries TRBV27 and TRBJ2-1, with D possibly TRBD1 on 5 matching bases. Germline values: CDR1 MNHEY, CDR2 SMNVEV (reference sequence). The CDR3 is 18 amino acids. V lost 1 base to trimming and J lost 1 base, with 17 bases between them. In DNA, the CDR3 is TGTGCCAGCAGTTTATTCCCAGGGTACCTAGGGTCCTACAATGAGCAGTTCTTC. This translates into CASSLFPGYLGSYNEQFF.

The V call is TRBV19, the J call TRBJ1-2; TRBD1 matches 8 bases. The CDR3 is 17 amino acids. The V and J ends lost 6 bases and 3 bases, in that order; junction bases with no gene match: 15. The germline gives CDR1 LNHDA, CDR2 SQIVND (reference sequence). Here the CDR3 DNA reads TGTGCCAGTAGCTTAATCCGGGACAGGCGCAACCACTATGGCTACACCTTC. Translated: CASSLIRDRRNHYGYTF.